Listed here are 30 T cell receptor beta chains from one sample, sequenced in a study of blood T cell repertoires in COVID-19. Measured with immunoSEQ multiplex PCR; TCRdb has only the in-frame clones, and not every one. The repertoire holds 250,000 to 400,000 clones, with less than 85% as singletons. Sequencing was performed on PBMCs or T cells enriched from blood (not recorded which). The receptors derive from a woman in her twenties or thirties who had been exposed to COVID-19.

CDR3 sequence (DNA): TGTGCCAGCAGCCCTATGGGACAGGGGATCAACTATGGCTACACCTTC. The encoded protein is CASSPMGQGINYGYTF. The chain recombines TRBV3-1 (or the pseudogene TRBV3-2) with TRBJ1-2; 10 bases map to TRBD1. The CDR3 totals 16 residues. With 4 bases clipped from V and 2 bases from J, the junction kept 7 bases outside the gene matches. Looked up from germline, CDR1 is LGHDT and CDR2 is YNNKEL (reference sequence).

The gene calls are TRBV6-1 and TRBJ1-3, with TRBD1 matching 7 bases. V shed 2 bases, J shed 5 bases, and the junction held 6 bases outside the gene matches. The V gene's germline CDR1 is MNHNS and CDR2 SASEGT. CDR3 length equals 15 residues. CDR3 nucleotides: TGTGCCAGCAGTGAAAAATGGACAGGCAGAAACACCATATATTTT. Protein sequence: CASSEKWTGRNTIYF.

The gene calls are TRBV28 and TRBJ1-2, with a weak D call TRBD1 (5 bases). Trimming left V 2 bases short and J 4 bases short, with 8 bases between. The CDR3 loop spans 13 amino acids. The germline V gene encodes CDR1 MDHEN and CDR2 SYDVKM. This CDR3 reads CASSLETVYGYTF. In DNA form, the CDR3 reads TGTGCCAGCAGTTTAGAGACAGTCTATGGCTACACCTTC.

The chain has TRBV5-6 and TRBJ2-7; D is uncertain. Germline V gene data show CDR1 as SGHDT and CDR2 as YYEEEE. Trimming removed 4 bases at V and 0 bases at J, with 11 bases between. The CDR3 extends over 14 amino acids. CDR3 coding DNA: TGTGCCAGCAGCCTGACTGTTCCCTCCTACGAGCAGTACTTC. It is translated as CASSLTVPSYEQYF.

The chain links TRBV24-1 to TRBJ1-3; D is unclear. Germline loops: CDR1 KGHDR, CDR2 SFDVKD. Between the trimmed V and J ends, which lost 2 bases and 7 bases, there was a span of 8 bases. This CDR3 comprises 13 residues. CDR3 nucleotide sequence: TGTGCCACCAGTGATTCACCCGGGAACACCATATATTTT. It codes for CATSDSPGNTIYF.

The chain employs TRBV30 and TRBJ2-2; perhaps TRBD1 as D (5 bases). V was clipped by 3 bases and J by 6 bases, with 8 bases between them. This CDR3 is built from 12 residues. Germline CDR1 is GTSNPN and CDR2 is SVGIG (reference sequence). CDR3 protein: CAWRKGSGELFF. CDR3 coding DNA: TGTGCCTGGAGAAAGGGGTCCGGGGAGCTGTTTTTT.

This rearrangement joins TRBV7-6 to TRBJ1-3, with 8 bases fitting TRBD1. Losses at the gene ends were 5 bases for V and 7 bases for J; bases not matched to a gene: 4. Germline CDR1 SGHVS, CDR2 FNYEAQ. This CDR3 region has 13 residues. CDR3: CASSTGQANTIYF. The CDR3 nucleotides are TGTGCCAGCAGCACGGGACAGGCCAACACCATATATTTT.

On this clone itself: The same CDR3 also results from other DNA sequences found in this sample. The V gene is TRBV30, the J gene TRBJ1-4, with 8 bases matching TRBD1. CDR1 and CDR2 (germline): GTSNPN, SVGIG (reference sequence). This CDR3 is built from 13 residues. J gave up 7 bases and V 3 bases, and 4 bases lay outside the gene matches. This CDR3 reads CAWRDRGSEKLFF. The CDR3 coding sequence is TGTGCCTGGAGAGACAGGGGAAGTGAAAAACTGTTTTTT. Drawing the rest from reference TRBV30 and TRBJ1-4, the complete variable domain is SQTIHQWPATLVQPVGSPLSLECTVEGTSNPNLYWYRQAAGRGLQLLFYSVGIGQISSEVPQNLSASRPQDRQFILSSKKLLLSDSGFYLCAWRDRGSEKLFFGSGTQLSVL.

A single count supports this clone. This chain links TRBV11-2 with TRBJ2-5; 11 bases map to TRBD2. Germline CDR1 and CDR2: SGHAT and FQNNGV. CDR3 length equals 17 residues. The V segment lost 0 bases and the J segment 5 bases; nucleotides outside the gene matches: 8. Written as DNA, the CDR3 is TGTGCCAGCAGCTTAGAAATCTTAATAGCGGGAGGGGAGACCCAGTACTTC. Translating it yields CASSLEILIAGGETQYF.

The CDR3 coding sequence is TGTGCCACCAGCAGAGACGGGACGACTCGGGGGGGTGAGCAGTTCTTC. It is translated as CATSRDGTTRGGEQFF. This chain links TRBV15 with TRBJ2-1, with TRBD2 identical over 8 bases. CDR1 is LNHNV and CDR2 is YYDKDF in the germline V gene (reference sequence). The CDR3 has 16 amino acids. After removal of 0 bases from V and 9 bases from J, the junction contained 10 bases not matched to a gene.

This clone was observed many times. The genes are TRBV2 and TRBJ1-2; possible D gene TRBD1, 6 bases. V was shortened by 7 bases and J by 8 bases, with 20 bases between the two germline ends. CDR3 length: 14 residues. The germline V gene has CDR1 SNHLY and CDR2 FYNNEI. In DNA form, the CDR3 reads TGTGCCAGCATCCAGGGGCAGGGAAGTCAAGGCTACACCTTC. Encoded protein: CASIQGQGSQGYTF.

The chain links TRBV5-1 to TRBJ2-7; TRBD1 might be the D (6 bases). Germline V gives CDR1 SGHRS, CDR2 YFSETQ. V was pared by 0 bases and J by 0 bases, with 10 bases between. This CDR3 is 15 amino acids long. This CDR3 is CASSLGGTNSYEQYF. In DNA, the CDR3 is TGCGCCAGCAGCTTGGGAGGGACAAACTCCTACGAGCAGTACTTC.

This chain connects TRBV7-3 to TRBJ2-1; 10 bases are shared with TRBD2. Losses at the gene ends were 3 bases for V and 5 bases for J; bases not matched to a gene: 7. The germline V gene has CDR1 SGHTA and CDR2 FQGTGA. The CDR3 loop spans 16 amino acids. For the CDR3, the DNA is TGTGCCAGCAGCTTCACAGCGGGGGGGCCCCACAATGAGCAGTTCTTC. Protein: CASSFTAGGPHNEQFF.

The chain uses TRBV2 and TRBJ1-2; 8 bases agree with TRBD1. The CDR3 is made up of 14 amino acids. Germline assignment: CDR1 SNHLY and CDR2 FYNNEI. V was pared by 6 bases and J by 5 bases, with 8 bases of the junction left unmatched. The CDR3 bases are TGTGCCAGCAGGGCCCAGGGGGCAGTTTATGGCTACACCTTC. Its translation is CASRAQGAVYGYTF.

V is TRBV12-5 and J is TRBJ1-4; TRBD1 matches at 8 bases. The germline V gene has CDR1 LGHNT and CDR2 FRNRAP. The V segment lost 5 bases and the J segment 8 bases; nucleotides outside the gene matches: 10. The CDR3 length is 15 residues. CDR3 nucleotide sequence: TGTGCTAGTGGTCAAAATGGGGCAGGGGGCGAAAAACTGTTTTTT. The encoded protein is CASGQNGAGGEKLFF.

This clone has a handful of counts. The chain is built from TRBV20-1 and TRBJ2-7, with D uncertain. V dropped 3 bases and J dropped 6 bases, with 9 bases sitting between them. CDR1 DFQATT and CDR2 SNEGSKA come from the germline V gene (reference sequence). CDR3 length equals 11 residues. CDR3 sequence: CSARGRREQYF. DNA for the CDR3: TGCAGTGCTAGGGGCCGCCGCGAGCAGTACTTC.

CDR3 sequence reads: CASTQGGTGANVLTF. CDR3 nucleotide sequence: TGTGCCAGCACCCAGGGAGGGACAGGGGCCAACGTCCTGACTTTC. The genes are TRBV27 and TRBJ2-6; tentative D call: TRBD2 (7 bases). The CDR3 loop spans 15 amino acids. The germline V gene encodes CDR1 MNHEY and CDR2 SMNVEV (reference sequence). V gave up 7 bases and J gave up 4 bases, with 14 bases separating them.

This chain joins TRBV2 and TRBJ2-1; TRBD2 matches 8 bases. Trimming at V came to 2 bases and at J to 3 bases, leaving 9 bases not matched to a gene. Germline V gene sequence: CDR1 SNHLY, CDR2 FYNNEI. The CDR3 contains 17 residues. The CDR3 DNA sequence: TGTGCCAGCAGTGAACGGGCCCTAGCGGGCTTCTACAATGAGCAGTTCTTC. It translates to CASSERALAGFYNEQFF.

The CDR3 nucleotides read TGCGCCAGCAGCCAAGGTCTAGCGGGTATCCAAGAGACCCAGTACTTC. This sequence encodes CASSQGLAGIQETQYF. The rearrangement links TRBV4-1 to TRBJ2-5; TRBD2 agrees at 8 bases. CDR1 and CDR2 from the germline V gene are MGHRA and YSYEKL. This CDR3 spans 16 amino acids. The junction had 5 bases not matched to a gene; V was cut back by 1 base and J by 1 base.

V usage is TRBV2 and J usage is TRBJ1-6, with 8 bases identical to TRBD1. Unmatched junction bases numbered 8, after V lost 6 bases and J lost 10 bases. Germline lookup yields CDR1 SNHLY and CDR2 FYNNEI. CDR3 length: 14 amino acids. The CDR3 DNA reads TGTGCCAGCAGCGCCGACAGGGGAGGGTCACCCCTCCACTTT. Translating gives CASSADRGGSPLHF. The whole variable domain, filled in from reference TRBV2 and TRBJ1-6, reads EPEVTQTPSHQVTQMGQEVILRCVPISNHLYFYWYRQILGQKVEFLVSFYNNEISEKSEIFDDQFSVERPDGSNFTLKIRSTKLEDSAMYFCASSADRGGSPLHFGNGTRLTVT.

This chain uses TRBV6-5 with TRBJ1-6, with D tentatively TRBD1 (5 bases). V shed 7 bases and J shed 10 bases, with 17 bases lying between them. The CDR3 sequence is 14 residues long. Germline-derived CDR1 and CDR2 are MNHEY and SVGAGI. CDR3 sequence reads: CASNYRKPGSPLHF. CDR3 coding DNA: TGTGCCAGCAACTACAGAAAACCAGGGTCACCCCTCCACTTT.

The chain is built from TRBV28 and TRBJ2-2, with TRBD2 identical over 7 bases. Germline V gives CDR1 MDHEN, CDR2 SYDVKM. Losses at the gene ends were 3 bases for V and 5 bases for J; bases not matched to a gene: 9. The CDR3 is 16 amino acids. Written as DNA, the CDR3 is TGTGCCAGCAGTTTTGGACTAGGAGGGATTACCGGGGAGCTGTTTTTT. Translation gives CASSFGLGGITGELFF.

The CDR3, as DNA: TGTGCCACAAGGGAGGCAGGGGGTTTCTACAATGAGCAGTTCTTC. Translating it yields CATREAGGFYNEQFF. The chain recombines TRBV27 with TRBJ2-1; the D gene is possibly TRBD1 (7 bases). Germline CDR1 and CDR2: MNHEY and SMNVEV (reference sequence). V lost 10 bases and J 3 bases, leaving 19 bases between the germline ends. There are 15 residues in the CDR3.

The chain recombines TRBV5-6 with TRBJ1-5; maybe TRBD1 (6 bases). Germline-derived CDR1 and CDR2 are SGHDT and YYEEEE. Trimming shortened V by 2 bases and J by 1 base, and 22 bases separated the two germline ends. The CDR3 has 19 amino acids. CDR3 sequence: CASSLFGGAATKSNQPQHF. For the CDR3, the DNA is TGTGCCAGCAGCTTATTTGGGGGGGCTGCGACGAAGAGCAATCAGCCCCAGCATTTT.

V usage is TRBV5-1 and J usage is TRBJ1-5, with D possibly being TRBD1 (6 bases). There are 14 residues in the CDR3. Trimming shortened V by 4 bases and J by 6 bases, and 14 bases separated the two germline ends. Germline V lookup: CDR1 SGHRS, CDR2 YFSETQ. This CDR3 reads CASSQETGGQPQHF. The CDR3 bases are TGCGCCAGCAGCCAGGAGACAGGAGGTCAGCCCCAGCATTTT.

The J gene is TRBJ2-3, the V gene TRBV12-5, with 9 bases aligning to TRBD2. CDR3 length equals 14 residues. Germline V gene sequence: CDR1 LGHNT, CDR2 FRNRAP. The ends lost 7 bases at V and 3 bases at J; junction bases unmatched: 5. The CDR3 DNA follows: TGTGCTAGTGCGGGGCTAGCGGGAACAGATACGCAGTATTTT. Translating it yields CASAGLAGTDTQYF.

This clone was recorded once. The rearrangement uses TRBV7-9 and TRBJ1-3, with D unresolved. CDR3 length: 14 residues. Germline CDR1 reads SEHNR; CDR2 reads FQNEAQ (reference sequence). Trimming left V 5 bases short and J 8 bases short, with 16 bases between. CDR3 sequence: CASSPTGLPHTIYF. The CDR3 nucleotides are TGTGCCAGCAGCCCCACGGGTCTTCCTCACACCATATATTTT.

The J gene is TRBJ1-2, the V gene TRBV12-1; TRBD1, the table's D call, lacks a check against the DNA. TRBV12-1 is a pseudogene locus. The CDR3 is 14 residues long. The CDR3 sequence is CASSFRKGNYGYTF. The DNA of the CDR3 is TGTGCCAGCAGCTTCCGCAAGGGGAACTATGGCTACACCTTC.

The V gene is TRBV2, the J gene TRBJ2-7; TRBD1 aligns across 8 bases. V shed 8 bases and J 2 bases; nucleotides not matched to a gene: 11. Germline V lookup: CDR1 SNHLY, CDR2 FYNNEI. This CDR3 comprises 15 residues. CDR3 amino acids: CASRQTGTGAYEQYF. The DNA of the CDR3 is TGTGCCAGCCGGCAAACCGGGACAGGTGCCTACGAGCAGTACTTC.

This clone appeared a single time. The chain is built from TRBV9 and TRBJ1-4; 10 bases align to TRBD1. Germline V gene sequence: CDR1 SGDLS, CDR2 YYNGEE. J was trimmed by 7 bases and V by 4 bases; bases with no gene match: 7. The CDR3 contains 15 residues. The CDR3 is CASSPRTGGGEKLFF. The CDR3 DNA follows: TGTGCCAGCAGCCCACGGACAGGGGGTGGTGAAAAACTGTTTTTT.